Presented here are 22 T cell receptor beta chains from one specimen sequenced in a study of shared clonotypes between healthy human individuals. Sequencing was performed with immunoSEQ multiplex PCR; in TCRdb, only in-frame clones are kept and a portion is missing. Of some 500,000 clones listed, around 80% are singletons. Sequenced material: PBMCs. These receptors were obtained from a woman in her thirties or forties in good health. Some clones in this sample may be carry-over from other donors' samples.

This clone was found a few times. This sample includes further DNA sequences coding for the same CDR3. The chain has TRBV5-1 and TRBJ2-2; D is unresolved. Germline V gives CDR1 SGHRS, CDR2 YFSETQ. V was pared by 0 bases and J by 1 base, with 7 bases between. CDR3 length: 15 amino acids. The CDR3 sequence: CASSLGTQNTGELFF. In DNA, the CDR3 is TGCGCCAGCAGCTTGGGTACGCAGAACACCGGGGAGCTGTTTTTT.

The V gene is TRBV30, the J gene TRBJ2-1; 8 nucleotides line up with TRBD1. The trim removed 5 bases at V and 4 bases at J, leaving 4 bases unmatched. The CDR3 totals 13 residues. Germline-derived CDR1 and CDR2 are GTSNPN and SVGIG (reference sequence). CDR3 protein: CAWGTGAYNEQFF. CDR3 DNA: TGTGCCTGGGGGACAGGAGCTTACAATGAGCAGTTCTTC.

The chain is built from TRBV15 and TRBJ2-5; D might be TRBD2 (6 bases). The V gene's germline CDR1 is LNHNV and CDR2 YYDKDF (reference sequence). Trimming removed 0 bases at V and 5 bases at J, with 19 bases between. The CDR3 spans 17 residues. The CDR3, as DNA: TGTGCCACCAGCAGAGATTTAAGGAGGGCCGTTCGGGAGACCCAGTACTTC. Translation gives CATSRDLRRAVRETQYF.

The V gene is TRBV9, the J gene TRBJ2-3, with 9 bases that match TRBD2. Germline values: CDR1 SGDLS, CDR2 YYNGEE. V shed 3 bases, J shed 5 bases, and the junction held 7 bases outside the gene matches. The CDR3 loop spans 15 amino acids. The CDR3: CASSGSGSLLDTQYF. CDR3 DNA sequence: TGTGCCAGCAGCGGTAGCGGGAGCCTTTTAGATACGCAGTATTTT.

The chain couples TRBV9 to TRBJ2-5; D unresolved. V was pared by 0 bases and J by 7 bases, with 10 bases between. The CDR3 is made up of 13 amino acids. The germline CDR1 and CDR2 sequences are SGDLS and YYNGEE. The CDR3 nucleotides are TGTGCCAGCAGCGTAGATGTGAGTGGGACCCAGTACTTC. It specifies CASSVDVSGTQYF.

The CDR3 loop reads CASSEAAGQPQHF. The CDR3 nucleotides are TGTGCCAGCAGTGAAGCTGCCGGTCAGCCCCAGCATTTT. V is TRBV2 and J is TRBJ1-5, with D unclear. Trimming shortened V by 0 bases and J by 6 bases, and 6 bases separated the two germline ends. This CDR3 has 13 amino acids. From germline, CDR1 is SNHLY and CDR2 FYNNEI.

In nucleotides, the CDR3 is TGTGCCAGCAGTTCCGTGGGAGTAGCGGGAGTCCCCGCTTACAATGAGCAGTTCTTC. This gives the protein CASSSVGVAGVPAYNEQFF. The rearrangement joins TRBV27 to TRBJ2-1, with 9 bases that match TRBD2. The CDR3 totals 19 residues. Germline loops: CDR1 MNHEY, CDR2 SMNVEV (reference sequence). The V gene end was trimmed by 4 bases and the J gene end by 4 bases; junction bases not matched to a gene: 17.

The chain recombines TRBV28 with TRBJ2-1; 7 bases are shared with TRBD1. This CDR3 region has 14 residues. With 5 bases clipped from V and 6 bases from J, the junction kept 7 bases outside the gene matches. The germline gives CDR1 MDHEN, CDR2 SYDVKM. CDR3 amino acids: CASSLTGWVNEQFF. CDR3 nucleotides: TGTGCCAGCAGTCTGACAGGGTGGGTCAATGAGCAGTTCTTC.

The chain links TRBV21-1 to TRBJ1-1; TRBD1 is the table's D call, not checked against the DNA. TRBV21-1 corresponds to a pseudogene. This CDR3 contains 17 residues. Here the CDR3 reads CASSKSKQGAGSTEAFF. The CDR3 coding sequence is TGTGCCAGCAGCAAAAGTAAGCAGGGGGCAGGAAGCACTGAAGCTTTCTTT.

This sequence joins TRBV7-3 and TRBJ2-5; perhaps TRBD1 as D (6 bases). Germline CDR1 reads SGHTA; CDR2 reads FQGTGA. Trimming took off 0 bases at V and 9 bases at J, with 11 bases between the two ends. The CDR3 is 13 amino acids. CDR3 in amino acids: CASSLTWTDPQYF. The CDR3 nucleotides are TGTGCCAGCAGCTTAACGTGGACAGATCCCCAGTACTTC.

This clone came up a few times. The chain recombines TRBV29-1 with TRBJ1-4; no reliable D call. The CDR3 runs to 11 residues. Germline V lookup: CDR1 SQVTM, CDR2 ANQGSEA. Trimming shortened V by 5 bases and J by 3 bases, and 4 bases separated the two germline ends. The CDR3 coding sequence is TGCAGCGTTTCCTCTAATGAAAAACTGTTTTTT. Translating it yields CSVSSNEKLFF. The full variable domain, in which reference TRBV29-1 and TRBJ1-4 provide the parts outside the CDR3, is SAVISQKPSRDICQRGTSLTIQCQVDSQVTMMFWYRQQPGQSLTLIATANQGSEATYESGFVIDKFPISRPNLTFSTLTVSNMSPEDSSIYLCSVSSNEKLFFGSGTQLSVL.

This rearrangement joins TRBV6-5 to TRBJ1-2, with D possibly being TRBD1 (6 bases). The CDR3 loop spans 14 amino acids. Looked up from germline, CDR1 is MNHEY and CDR2 is SVGAGI. Deletions cut 5 bases from V and 4 bases from J, with 14 bases between. The CDR3 loop reads CASSTPGGVYGYTF. The CDR3 nucleotides read TGTGCCAGCAGTACGCCCGGGGGCGTCTATGGCTACACCTTC.

The chain employs TRBV7-3 and TRBJ1-3, with 7 nucleotides matching TRBD1. J was trimmed by 4 bases and V by 2 bases; bases with no gene match: 8. The CDR3 extends over 16 amino acids. Looked up from germline, CDR1 is SGHTA and CDR2 is FQGTGA. The CDR3 DNA reads as TGTGCCAGCAGCTTAGACAGGGCGCAGAGAGGAAACACCATATATTTT. Translated, it gives CASSLDRAQRGNTIYF. The whole variable domain, filled in from reference TRBV7-3 and TRBJ1-3, reads GAGVSQTPSNKVTEKGKYVELRCDPISGHTALYWYRQSLGQGPEFLIYFQGTGAADDSGLPNDRFFAVRPEGSVSTLKIQRTERGDSAVYLCASSLDRAQRGNTIYFGEGSWLTVV.

This sequence joins TRBV12-2 and TRBJ1-2. TRBV12-2 is tagged as a pseudogene. This CDR3 contains 11 residues. In nucleotides, the CDR3 is TGTGCAAGTCGCTCTCACGGGGGCTACACCTTC. It yields the protein CASRSHGGYTF.

The rearrangement links TRBV7-8 to TRBJ1-3; D not resolved. CDR1 and CDR2 from the germline V gene are SGHVS and FQNEAQ. The CDR3 runs 14 residues. The V end was cut by 5 bases, the J end by 1 base, with 9 bases between. The DNA of the CDR3 is TGTGCCAGCAGCCCCCGAGGGTCTGGAAACACCATATATTTT. Its protein product is CASSPRGSGNTIYF.

CDR3 nucleotide sequence: TGCAGTGCTAGGGGGGATTTTGAATATTTT. It yields the protein CSARGDFEYF. This chain joins TRBV20-1 and TRBJ1-3; a possible D gene is TRBD1 (5 bases). Trimming took 3 bases from V and 15 from J, leaving 12 bases between them. CDR1 and CDR2 (germline): DFQATT, SNEGSKA (reference sequence). The CDR3 runs to 10 residues.

This clone was seen only a few times. This rearrangement joins TRBV6-1 to TRBJ1-1; D call uncertain. V lost 8 bases and J lost 5, with 15 bases in between. CDR1 is MNHNS, CDR2 SASEGT, per germline. The CDR3 consists of 13 residues. The DNA for the CDR3 is TGTGCCAGCTCCCTTAACTTATTGACTGAAGCTTTCTTT. Protein: CASSLNLLTEAFF.

This clone came up once. This chain links TRBV7-9 with TRBJ2-1; TRBD2 might be the D (6 bases). CDR3 length equals 19 residues. Germline V CDR1 and CDR2: SEHNR, FQNEAQ (reference sequence). Trimming removed 5 bases from V and 4 bases from J, with 27 bases in between. DNA of the CDR3: TGTGCCAGCAGCCCAACCGACCGGCTAGCAGGGCGGGATTACAATGAGCAGTTCTTC. Its protein product is CASSPTDRLAGRDYNEQFF. The variable domain in full, with the rest retrieved from reference TRBV7-9 and TRBJ2-1, is DTGVSQNPRHKITKRGQNVTFRCDPISEHNRLYWYRQTLGQGPEFLTYFQNEAQLEKSRLLSDRFSAERPKGSFSTLEIQRTEQGDSAMYLCASSPTDRLAGRDYNEQFFGPGTRLTVL.

The chain is built from TRBV30 and TRBJ2-3, with D perhaps assigned TRBD1 or TRBD2 (5 bases each). The length of the CDR3 is 15 residues. V was cut by 2 bases and J by 6 bases, with 18 bases left in between. Germline values: CDR1 GTSNPN, CDR2 SVGIG (reference sequence). The CDR3 nucleotides read TGTGCCTGGAGTCCTGGATGGGGCGGGTTGGATACGCAGTATTTT. It codes for CAWSPGWGGLDTQYF.

This clone is a singleton in its sample. The rearrangement links TRBV19 to TRBJ2-1; 11 bases are shared with TRBD2. The ends lost 3 bases at V and 6 bases at J; junction bases unmatched: 1. This CDR3 has 14 residues. Per germline, CDR1 LNHDA and CDR2 SQIVND (reference sequence). CDR3 in amino acids: CASSIGTSGNEQFF. CDR3 nucleotide sequence: TGTGCCAGTAGTATCGGGACTAGCGGCAATGAGCAGTTCTTC.

The CDR3 DNA sequence: TGTGCCAGCAGTTCCAACCTCCGGGGCGCGGGGACTGAAGCTTTCTTT. It yields the protein CASSSNLRGAGTEAFF. This sequence joins TRBV28 and TRBJ1-1; possible D gene TRBD1, 5 bases. The CDR3 consists of 16 residues. Germline V lookup: CDR1 MDHEN, CDR2 SYDVKM. V was trimmed by 4 bases and J by 5 bases, leaving 20 bases between them.

On this clone: It may be a read error: a sequence one base away is much more abundant. The rearrangement uses TRBV7-9 and TRBJ1-3, with 8 bases matching TRBD1. Trimming at V came to 4 bases and at J to 11 bases, leaving 10 bases not matched to a gene. CDR3 length: 14 residues. Germline V lookup: CDR1 SEHNR, CDR2 FQNEAQ (reference sequence). CDR3 in DNA: TGTGCCAGCAGCTCGACCGGACAGGGAGACGCCATATATTTT. Protein sequence: CASSSTGQGDAIYF.